This T cell receptor beta chain stems from a study of tumor and adjacent non-tumor tissue in lung cancer. Study context: There were fewer than 15 adenocarcinoma, a couple of squamous cell carcinoma and 1 small cell lung cancer cases. On average, productive TCRbeta reads reached about 4.17 million per sample. Study-level points and caveats: Normal lung showed higher cumulative top 100 clone frequency than tumor.

As for this clonotype: Its specificity is not known. At one boundary the junction diverges from the germline segment, which might be a read error.

Three rounds of nested PCR, following a modified ARM-PCR protocol, produced the TCRbeta library. TCRdb reanalysed the multiplex PCR reads using MiXCR and keeps one entry per CDR3 protein. The data contain more than 85,000 distinct CDR3 sequences, roughly 75% of them seen just once; the ten biggest clones take up under 45%. RNA was extracted from bulk tissue without any cell sorting. Newly diagnosed lung cancer patients had thoracic surgery in China, August–late 2014, without prior chemotherapy. This CDR3 has 15 amino acids. CDR1 is SGHNT, CDR2 YENEEA, per germline. This chain connects TRBV11-3 to TRBJ2-2; D is perhaps TRBD2 (5 bases). What was sequenced was lung tumor tissue. The sequence came from a woman aged 60-75 years with non-small cell lung cancer. CDR3 residues: CAIRSRAGRTGEPFF. CDR3 nucleotides: TGTGCCATCCGGTCTCGGGCCGGCCGGACCGGGGAGCCGTTTTTT.